The present T cell receptor (beta chain) was sequenced within a study of blood T cell repertoires in COVID-19. In the study overall: Nucleic acid was either cDNA or gDNA, and it came from T cells, B-cell-depleted T cells, or PBMCs.

Germline V CDR1 and CDR2: LGHNA, YNFKEQ. V trimming: 0 bases; J trimming: 9 bases; junction bases outside the gene matches: 13. This CDR3 comprises 18 residues. In the authors' methods: Reference gene primer amplification gave estimated nucleated cell counts. Assay: immunoSEQ multiplex PCR; the TCRdb copy retains only in-frame clones and omits some. V, J and clone size were drawn from that table, and D and trimming were deduced from the DNA. Here the sample spans about 180,000 clones, around 85% being singletons. The sample was peripheral blood. This clonotype originated in a man aged 50 or older with active or convalescent COVID-19. The chain has TRBV4-2 and TRBJ2-2, with TRBD2 identical over 10 bases. The CDR3 DNA reads as TGTGCCAGCAGCCAAGAGGTGGTAGCGGGGGGTGGGCGTCGGGAGCTGTTTTTT. Its translation is CASSQEVVAGGGRRELFF.